Listed below are T cell receptor beta chains from one sample, sequenced in a study of beta chain features in type 1 diabetes. Method: immunoSEQ multiplex PCR; TCRdb's copy keeps in-frame clones and lacks some. The repertoire includes 350,000 to 450,000 clones, approximately 13% of them detected once, and 0.035% to 0.04% sits in the top ten. The specimen was naive CD4+ T cells from blood. These receptors were taken from a man under 40 in good health. Both conserved end residues are part of each CDR3. Fields, in order: J gene, clone size, D gene, V gene, CDR3 protein, CDR3 DNA. The D gene is left open where the match is weak. The size of a clone is reported for some rows only, either as once, few or many, or as a class for expanded clones.

TRBJ2-5 NA NA TRBV19 CASSIDLGATQETQYF TGTGCCAGTAGTATAGATCTCGGAGCGACTCAAGAGACCCAGTACTTC
TRBJ2-1 few NA TRBV6-5 CASSQGGEQFF TGTGCCAGCAGTCAGGGAGGTGAGCAGTTCTTC
TRBJ2-2 few NA TRBV23-1 CASSQFPDTGELFF TGCGCCAGCAGTCAATTTCCAGACACCGGGGAGCTGTTTTTT
TRBJ2-5 NA NA TRBV7-9 CASRGPSVTQYF TGTGCCAGCAGGGGCCCTAGCGTAACCCAGTACTTC
TRBJ2-3 NA NA TRBV28 CASSPQGRGNTDTQYF TGTGCCAGCAGCCCACAGGGTAGGGGAAACACAGATACGCAGTATTTT
TRBJ2-7 NA TRBD2 TRBV2 CASSEEGLGQYF TGTGCCAGCAGCGAAGAGGGACTAGGGCAGTACTTC
TRBJ1-1 NA TRBD1 TRBV4-1 CASSQRGLGRNTEAFF TGCGCCAGCAGCCAGAGGGGGCTAGGGCGGAACACTGAAGCTTTCTTT
TRBJ2-7 few TRBD2 TRBV9 CASSVGIEGTSGSYEQYF TGTGCCAGCAGCGTAGGCATAGAGGGGACTAGCGGTTCCTACGAGCAGTACTTC
TRBJ1-4 NA NA TRBV14 CASSQRWEANEKLFF TGTGCCAGCAGCCAACGTTGGGAAGCTAATGAAAAACTGTTTTTT
TRBJ2-1 few NA TRBV4-1 CASSQEAGLSMEQFF TGCGCCAGCAGCCAAGAGGCGGGACTGTCTATGGAGCAGTTCTTC
TRBJ2-4 NA TRBD1 TRBV7-9 CASSSTTGASNIQYF TGTGCCAGCAGCTCAACGACAGGGGCATCAAACATTCAGTACTTC
TRBJ2-5 NA NA TRBV5-1 CASSLAPGETQYF TGCGCCAGCAGCTTGGCTCCGGGAGAGACCCAGTACTTC
TRBJ2-2 NA NA TRBV11-2 CASSLLVGELFF TGTGCCAGCAGCTTACTTGTCGGGGAGCTGTTTTTT
TRBJ1-6 NA NA TRBV5-5 CASSLGLTSGHGSPLHF TGTGCCAGCAGCTTGGGGTTGACCAGCGGGCACGGTTCACCCCTCCACTTT
TRBJ2-5 NA NA TRBV16 CASSQITSPTQYF TGTGCCAGCAGCCAAATCACGAGTCCAACCCAGTACTTC
TRBJ2-3 few TRBD2 TRBV11-2 CASSLVRTSGDTQYF TGTGCCAGCAGCTTAGTTCGGACTAGCGGAGATACGCAGTATTTT
TRBJ2-1 few TRBD1 TRBV4-3 CASSRLRQGSLGSYNEQFF TGCGCCAGCAGCCGCCTAAGACAGGGGTCCTTAGGGTCCTACAATGAGCAGTTCTTC
TRBJ2-3 many NA TRBV4-1 CASSQDGTPQYF TGCGCCAGCAGCCAAGACGGGACGCCGCAGTATTTT